This T cell receptor beta chain was identified during a study of T cell responses to AZD1222 COVID-19 vaccine. For the study at large: Second-dose schedules of about 4 or about 12 weeks were combined.

Study-wide findings and caveats: Donors, mostly white British, included more females; clonal diversity was possibly underestimated. Baseline seropositives among AZD1222 recipients totaled only 5 or 6. At 160-218 and 743-854, vaccine-associated CD4 TCRs were dominant, and they spanned spike.

Clones were sequenced by immunoSEQ multiplex PCR, and TCRdb holds only the in-frame ones, with some missing. The sample records about 110,000 clones, 85% to 90% being singletons. On this clone itself: Its antigen is not known.

Trimming left V 4 bases short and J 2 bases short, with 12 bases between. Germline V CDR1 and CDR2: MNHEY, SMNVEV (reference sequence). This CDR3 comprises 14 residues. This TCR came from an adult in good health. This chain uses TRBV27 with TRBJ2-7; D possibly corresponds to TRBD1 (5 bases). The source was peripheral blood, collected on day 0 of AZD1222 vaccination. DNA of the CDR3: TGTGCCAGCAGTTCTGGGGCCCGAGCCTACGAGCAGTACTTC. Amino acids: CASSSGARAYEQYF.